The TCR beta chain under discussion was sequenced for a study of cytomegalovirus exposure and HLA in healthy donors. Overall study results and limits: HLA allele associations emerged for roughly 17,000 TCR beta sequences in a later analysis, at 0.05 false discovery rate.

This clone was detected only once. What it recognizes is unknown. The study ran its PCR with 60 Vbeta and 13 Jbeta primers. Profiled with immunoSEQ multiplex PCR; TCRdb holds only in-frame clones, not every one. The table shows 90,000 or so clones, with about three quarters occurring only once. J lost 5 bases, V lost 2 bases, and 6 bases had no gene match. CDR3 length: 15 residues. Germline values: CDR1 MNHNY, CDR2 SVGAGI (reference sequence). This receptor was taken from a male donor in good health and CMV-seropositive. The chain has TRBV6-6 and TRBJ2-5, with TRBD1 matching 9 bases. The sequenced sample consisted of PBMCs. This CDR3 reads CASSYPGQGWETQYF. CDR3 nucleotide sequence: TGTGCCAGCAGTTACCCGGGACAGGGATGGGAGACCCAGTACTTC.